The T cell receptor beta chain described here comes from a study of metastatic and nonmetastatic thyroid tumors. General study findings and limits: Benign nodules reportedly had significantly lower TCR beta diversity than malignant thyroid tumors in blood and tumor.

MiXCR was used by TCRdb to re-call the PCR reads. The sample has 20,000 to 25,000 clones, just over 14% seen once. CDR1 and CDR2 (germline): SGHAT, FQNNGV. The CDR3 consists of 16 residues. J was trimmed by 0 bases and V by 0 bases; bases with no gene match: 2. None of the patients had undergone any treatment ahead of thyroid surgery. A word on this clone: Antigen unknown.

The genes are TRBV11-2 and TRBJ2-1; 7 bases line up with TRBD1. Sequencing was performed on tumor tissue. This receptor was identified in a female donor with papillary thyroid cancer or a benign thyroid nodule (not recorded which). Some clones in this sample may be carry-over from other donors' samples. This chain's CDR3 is CASSLEQGSSYNEQFF. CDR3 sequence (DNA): TGTGCCAGCAGCTTAGAACAGGGGAGCTCCTACAATGAGCAGTTCTTC.